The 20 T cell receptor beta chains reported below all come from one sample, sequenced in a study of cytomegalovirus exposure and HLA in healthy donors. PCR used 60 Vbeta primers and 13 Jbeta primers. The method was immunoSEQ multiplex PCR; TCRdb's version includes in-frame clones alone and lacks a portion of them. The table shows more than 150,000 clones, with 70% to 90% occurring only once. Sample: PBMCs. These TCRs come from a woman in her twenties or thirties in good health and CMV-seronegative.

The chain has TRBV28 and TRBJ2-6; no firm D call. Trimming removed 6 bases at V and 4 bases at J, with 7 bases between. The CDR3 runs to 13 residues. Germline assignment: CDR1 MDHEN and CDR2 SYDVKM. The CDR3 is CASRQFGANVLTF. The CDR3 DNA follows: TGTGCCAGCAGACAATTCGGGGCCAACGTCCTGACTTTC.

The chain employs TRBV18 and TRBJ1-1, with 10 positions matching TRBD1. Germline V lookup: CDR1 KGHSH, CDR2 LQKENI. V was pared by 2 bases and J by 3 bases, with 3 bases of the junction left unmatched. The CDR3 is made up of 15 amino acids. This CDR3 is CASSPFGQGDTEAFF. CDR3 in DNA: TGTGCCAGCTCACCATTTGGACAGGGGGACACTGAAGCTTTCTTT.

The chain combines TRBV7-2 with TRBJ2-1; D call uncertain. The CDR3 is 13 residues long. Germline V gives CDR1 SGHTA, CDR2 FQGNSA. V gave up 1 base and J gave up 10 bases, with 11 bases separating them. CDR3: CASSLVTSGEQFF. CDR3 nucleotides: TGTGCCAGCAGCTTAGTAACCTCCGGGGAGCAGTTCTTC.

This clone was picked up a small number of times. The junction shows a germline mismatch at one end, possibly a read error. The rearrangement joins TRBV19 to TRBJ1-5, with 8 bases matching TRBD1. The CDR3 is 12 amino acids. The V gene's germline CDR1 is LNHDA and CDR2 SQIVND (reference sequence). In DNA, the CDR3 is TGTGCCAGTAGTATCGGACAGGGCGGAGCTTTTTTT. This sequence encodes CASSIGQGGAFF.

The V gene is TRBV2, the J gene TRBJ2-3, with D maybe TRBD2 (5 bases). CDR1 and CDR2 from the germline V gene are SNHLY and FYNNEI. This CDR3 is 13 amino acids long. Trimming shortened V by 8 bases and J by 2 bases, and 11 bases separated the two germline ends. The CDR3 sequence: CASALAATDTQYF. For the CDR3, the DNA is TGTGCCAGCGCGCTAGCAGCCACAGATACGCAGTATTTT.

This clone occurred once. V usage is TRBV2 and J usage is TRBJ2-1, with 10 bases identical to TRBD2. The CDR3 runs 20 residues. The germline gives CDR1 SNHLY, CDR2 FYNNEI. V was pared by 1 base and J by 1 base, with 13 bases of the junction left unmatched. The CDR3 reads CASSEGQGRLAGDSYNEQFF. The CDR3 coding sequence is TGTGCCAGCAGTGAAGGGCAGGGCAGGCTAGCGGGGGATTCCTACAATGAGCAGTTCTTC.

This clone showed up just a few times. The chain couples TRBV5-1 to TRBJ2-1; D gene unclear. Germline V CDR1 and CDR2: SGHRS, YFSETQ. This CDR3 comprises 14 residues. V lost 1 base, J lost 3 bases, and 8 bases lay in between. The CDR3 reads CASSLSSFYNEQFF. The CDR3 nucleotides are TGCGCCAGCAGCTTGTCCAGTTTCTACAATGAGCAGTTCTTC.

In DNA, the CDR3 is TGCGCCAGCGCGGGGGGAACGTACGAGCAGTACTTC. It translates to CASAGGTYEQYF. This sequence joins TRBV5-1 and TRBJ2-5; 8 bases are a match to TRBD2. The DNA matches TRBJ2-7 better at its end, which makes the J call doubtful. Germline V lookup: CDR1 SGHRS, CDR2 YFSETQ. The CDR3 loop spans 12 amino acids.

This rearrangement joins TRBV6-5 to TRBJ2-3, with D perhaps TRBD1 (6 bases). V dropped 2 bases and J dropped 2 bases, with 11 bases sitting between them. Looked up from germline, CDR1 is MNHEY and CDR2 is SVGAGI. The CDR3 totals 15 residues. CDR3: CASSYRGQNTDTQYF. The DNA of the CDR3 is TGTGCCAGCAGTTACCGTGGACAGAACACAGATACGCAGTATTTT.

In DNA, the CDR3 is TGTGCCAGCAGCTTGCTCGGGGGAACAGCAGGAAACACTGAAGCTTTCTTT. Its translation is CASSLLGGTAGNTEAFF. The chain is built from TRBV5-6 and TRBJ1-1, with a weak D call TRBD1 (5 bases). The CDR3 has 17 amino acids. The germline V gene has CDR1 SGHDT and CDR2 YYEEEE. V was pared by 1 base and J by 2 bases, with 18 bases between.

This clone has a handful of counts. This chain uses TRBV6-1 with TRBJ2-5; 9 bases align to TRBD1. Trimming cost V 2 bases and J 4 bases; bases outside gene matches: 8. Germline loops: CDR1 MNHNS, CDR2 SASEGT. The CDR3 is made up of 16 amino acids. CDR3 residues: CASSERKNRGLETQYF. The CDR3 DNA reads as TGTGCCAGCAGTGAACGAAAAAACAGGGGGCTAGAGACCCAGTACTTC.

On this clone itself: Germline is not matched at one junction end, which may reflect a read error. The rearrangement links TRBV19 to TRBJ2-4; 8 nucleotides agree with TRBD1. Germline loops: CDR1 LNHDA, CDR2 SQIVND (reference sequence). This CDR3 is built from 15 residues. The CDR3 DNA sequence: TGTGCCAGTAGTCGACAGGGGAGAGACAAAAACAGTCAGTACTTC. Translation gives CASSRQGRDKNSQYF.

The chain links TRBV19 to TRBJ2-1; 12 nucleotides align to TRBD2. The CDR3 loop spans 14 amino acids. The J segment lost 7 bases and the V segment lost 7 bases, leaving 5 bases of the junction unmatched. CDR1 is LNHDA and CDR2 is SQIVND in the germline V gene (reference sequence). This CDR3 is CASTGTSGYNEQFF. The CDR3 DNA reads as TGTGCCAGTACCGGGACTAGCGGGTATAATGAGCAGTTCTTC.

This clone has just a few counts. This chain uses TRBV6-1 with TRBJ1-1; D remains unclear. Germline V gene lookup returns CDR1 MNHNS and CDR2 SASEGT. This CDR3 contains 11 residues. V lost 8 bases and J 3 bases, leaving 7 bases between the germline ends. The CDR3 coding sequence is TGTGCCAGCGATCGGGACACTGAAGCTTTCTTT. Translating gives CASDRDTEAFF.

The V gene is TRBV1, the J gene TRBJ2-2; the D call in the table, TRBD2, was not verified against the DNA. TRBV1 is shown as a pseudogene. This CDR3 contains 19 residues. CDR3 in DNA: TGCACCAGCAGCCAAGATGTCCCAGCGGGAGCCTTGAACACCGGGGAGCTGTTTTTT. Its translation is CTSSQDVPAGALNTGELFF.

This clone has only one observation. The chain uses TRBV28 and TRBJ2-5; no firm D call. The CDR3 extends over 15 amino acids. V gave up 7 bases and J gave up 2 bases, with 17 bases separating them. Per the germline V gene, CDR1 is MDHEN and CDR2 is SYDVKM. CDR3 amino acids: CASTAGVGPQETQYF. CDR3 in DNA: TGTGCCAGCACCGCAGGCGTAGGTCCTCAAGAGACCCAGTACTTC. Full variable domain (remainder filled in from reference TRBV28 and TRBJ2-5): DVKVTQSSRYLVKRTGEKVFLECVQDMDHENMFWYRQDPGLGLRLIYFSYDVKMKEKGDIPEGYSVSREKKERFSLILESASTNQTSMYLCASTAGVGPQETQYFGPGTRLLVL.

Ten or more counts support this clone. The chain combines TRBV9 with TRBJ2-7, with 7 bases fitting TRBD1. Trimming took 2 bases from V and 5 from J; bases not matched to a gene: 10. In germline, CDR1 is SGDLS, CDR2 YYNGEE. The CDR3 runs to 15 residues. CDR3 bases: TGTGCCAGCAGCGTCACAGGGGCCCCGGACGACGAGCAGTACTTC. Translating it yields CASSVTGAPDDEQYF.

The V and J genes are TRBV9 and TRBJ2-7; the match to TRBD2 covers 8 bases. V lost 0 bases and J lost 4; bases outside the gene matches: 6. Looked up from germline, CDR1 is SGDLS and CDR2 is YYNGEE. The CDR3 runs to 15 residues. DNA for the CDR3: TGTGCCAGCAGCGTAGGCAGCGGGAGAGGGTACGAGCAGTACTTC. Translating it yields CASSVGSGRGYEQYF.

The CDR3 region is CASSLGASEREAFF. CDR3 bases: TGTGCCAGCAGCTTGGGAGCTTCGGAGAGGGAGGCTTTCTTT. The chain has TRBV5-4 and TRBJ1-1, with no clear D. The germline V gene encodes CDR1 SGHNT and CDR2 YYREEE (reference sequence). CDR3 length: 14 residues. Trimming took 0 bases from V and 11 from J, leaving 17 bases between them.

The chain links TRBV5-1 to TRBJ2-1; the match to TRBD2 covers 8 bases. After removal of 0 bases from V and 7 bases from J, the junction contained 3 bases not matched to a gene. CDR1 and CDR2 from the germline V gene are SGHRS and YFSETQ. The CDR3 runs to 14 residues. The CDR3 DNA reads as TGCGCCAGCAGCTTGGTAGCGGGGATGAATGAGCAGTTCTTC. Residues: CASSLVAGMNEQFF.